These 15 T cell receptor beta chains were all obtained from the same sample, sequenced in a study. TCRdb independently ran MiXCR on the 5' RACE reads; one entry per CDR3 protein. The sample has about 55,000 distinct CDR3 sequences; 17% are singletons. The specimen was naive CD4+ T cells sorted from blood. Specified subset: naive CD4+ T cells, CD4+CD45RA+CD25-. The source of these receptors is a female donor with breast cancer.

This clonotype came up many times. CDR3: CSANLDRGPYEQYF. CDR3 nucleotide sequence: TGCAGTGCTAACCTGGACAGGGGGCCCTACGAGCAGTACTTC. The chain couples TRBV20-1 to TRBJ2-7, with 11 bases matching TRBD1. Germline assignment: CDR1 DFQATT and CDR2 SNEGSKA (reference sequence). The CDR3 covers 14 residues. V lost 4 bases, J lost 2 bases, and 4 bases stayed unmatched.

The rearrangement links TRBV4-3 to TRBJ2-3; D remains unclear. Trimming took off 0 bases at V and 6 bases at J, with 7 bases between the two ends. This CDR3 is built from 13 residues. CDR1 is LGHNA, CDR2 YSLEER, per germline. As DNA, the CDR3 is TGCGCCAGCAGCCAAGATGCGAGGGATACGCAGTATTTT. It is translated as CASSQDARDTQYF.

The sample holds a few counts of this clonotype. The rearrangement uses TRBV5-1 and TRBJ2-1, with 7 bases matching TRBD1. Looked up from germline, CDR1 is SGHRS and CDR2 is YFSETQ. There are 15 residues in the CDR3. Trimming at V came to 0 bases and at J to 7 bases, leaving 7 bases not matched to a gene. The CDR3 loop reads CASSLAETGSNEQFF. The CDR3 DNA is TGCGCCAGCAGCTTGGCCGAGACAGGGTCTAATGAGCAGTTCTTC.

The J gene is TRBJ2-2, the V gene TRBV7-8; possible D gene TRBD2, 6 bases. This CDR3 spans 16 amino acids. Germline CDR1 reads SGHVS; CDR2 reads FQNEAQ. V lost 0 bases and J 4 bases, leaving 12 bases between the germline ends. The CDR3 DNA reads as TGTGCCAGCAGCTTAGCGGCGGGGTACGTCACCGGGGAGCTGTTTTTT. It is translated as CASSLAAGYVTGELFF.

With respect to this clonotype: Relative to the germline gene, one junction end is altered; a read error may explain this. The chain joins TRBV18 to TRBJ1-1; D not resolved. CDR1 and CDR2 (germline): KGHSH, LQKENI. The CDR3 has 13 amino acids. The CDR3 region has the DNA TGTGCCAGCTCACCGGAGGGTCGTACTGAAGCTTCCTTT. Translated: CASSPEGRTEASF.

This chain links TRBV12-3 or TRBV12-4 with TRBJ1-2, with D perhaps matching TRBD1 (5 bases). CDR3 length equals 14 residues. V was clipped by 6 bases and J by 4 bases, with 15 bases between them. CDR3 coding DNA: TGTGCCAGCAGCCTAGACACAGGCGGCTATGGCTACACCTTC. Amino acids: CASSLDTGGYGYTF.

V usage is TRBV3-1 and J usage is TRBJ2-1, with 9 bases aligning to TRBD2. Germline assignment: CDR1 LGHDT and CDR2 YNNKEL (reference sequence). The CDR3 consists of 16 residues. J gave up 0 bases and V 3 bases, and 3 bases lay outside the gene matches. CDR3 DNA: TGTGCCAGCAGCCAGGGGACTAGCTACTCCTACAATGAGCAGTTCTTC. As protein: CASSQGTSYSYNEQFF.

This rearrangement joins TRBV12-3 or TRBV12-4 to TRBJ1-6; no firm D call. V was shortened by 7 bases and J by 5 bases, with 12 bases between the two germline ends. This CDR3 is 14 amino acids long. Here the CDR3 DNA reads TGTGCCAGCACCAACCCCGGGAATAATTCACCCCTCCACTTT. It encodes CASTNPGNNSPLHF.

This chain joins TRBV6-5 and TRBJ2-3; TRBD1 matches 7 bases. Losses at the gene ends were 6 bases for V and 7 bases for J; bases not matched to a gene: 13. CDR3 length: 15 residues. From germline, CDR1 is MNHEY and CDR2 SVGAGI. The CDR3 sequence: CASSPPGQIRNTQYF. CDR3 DNA: TGTGCCAGCAGCCCACCGGGACAGATAAGGAATACGCAGTATTTT.

This clonotype was observed a handful of times. V usage is TRBV5-1 and J usage is TRBJ2-7; D is possibly TRBD1 (6 bases). The CDR3 has 14 amino acids. V dropped 1 base and J dropped 7 bases, with 15 bases sitting between them. Looked up from germline, CDR1 is SGHRS and CDR2 is YFSETQ. In nucleotides, the CDR3 is TGCGCCAGCAGCTTGACATGGGACAATCGGGAGCAGTACTTC. This translates into CASSLTWDNREQYF.

Regarding this clonotype: One junction end does not reproduce the germline sequence, and a read error may be involved. The chain combines TRBV24-1 with TRBJ2-3; 7 nucleotides agree with TRBD1. The CDR3 is 16 amino acids. Per the germline V gene, CDR1 is KGHDR and CDR2 is SFDVKD. CDR3 in amino acids: CATIDRQGRGTDTQYF. DNA for the CDR3: TGTGCCACCATTGATCGACAGGGAAGAGGCACAGATACGCAGTATTTT.

This clonotype was counted at least ten times. V gene TRBV29-1 combines with J gene TRBJ1-2, with D uncertain. Germline V lookup: CDR1 SQVTM, CDR2 ANQGSEA. V was pared by 5 bases and J by 4 bases, with 11 bases between. The CDR3 loop spans 12 amino acids. The CDR3 spells CSVQTTLYGYTF. The CDR3 DNA reads as TGCAGCGTTCAGACTACCCTCTATGGCTACACCTTC. The complete variable domain, with remaining parts taken from reference TRBV29-1 and TRBJ1-2, reads SAVISQKPSRDICQRGTSLTIQCQVDSQVTMMFWYRQQPGQSLTLIATANQGSEATYESGFVIDKFPISRPNLTFSTLTVSNMSPEDSSIYLCSVQTTLYGYTFGSGTRLTVV.

This clonotype occurred a few times. The rearrangement joins TRBV7-9 to TRBJ2-5; TRBD2 is a possible D gene (6 bases). This CDR3 region has 13 residues. V lost 5 bases, J lost 2 bases, and 9 bases lay in between. Germline CDR1 is SEHNR and CDR2 is FQNEAQ (reference sequence). CDR3 sequence (DNA): TGTGCCAGCAGCACCCGGGGGCAAGAGACCCAGTACTTC. It specifies CASSTRGQETQYF. Full variable domain (missing parts from reference TRBV7-9 and TRBJ2-5): DTGVSQNPRHKITKRGQNVTFRCDPISEHNRLYWYRQTLGQGPEFLTYFQNEAQLEKSRLLSDRFSAERPKGSFSTLEIQRTEQGDSAMYLCASSTRGQETQYFGPGTRLLVL.

The chain carries TRBV7-9 and TRBJ2-7, with TRBD2 identical over 7 bases. CDR3 length: 17 residues. V gave up 5 bases and J gave up 5 bases; unmatched junction bases: 18. CDR1 SEHNR and CDR2 FQNEAQ come from the germline V gene (reference sequence). The CDR3, as DNA: TGTGCCAGCAGCCTCCCAACTTCCGGGACTACATACCACGAGCAGTACTTC. It codes for CASSLPTSGTTYHEQYF.

The rearrangement joins TRBV7-2 to TRBJ2-1, with D perhaps TRBD2 (5 bases). Germline CDR1 is SGHTA and CDR2 is FQGNSA. There are 13 residues in the CDR3. In DNA form, the CDR3 reads TGTGTCAAGGGAGACTACCTCCACAATGAGCAGTTCTTC. Protein sequence: CVKGDYLHNEQFF. The full variable domain, with the rest looked up from reference TRBV7-2 and TRBJ2-1, is GAGVSQSPSNKVTEKGKDVELRCDPISGHTALYWYRQSLGQGLEFLIYFQGNSAPDKSGLPSDRFSAERTGGSVSTLTIQRTQQEDSAVYLCVKGDYLHNEQFFGPGTRLTVL.